Following are 11 T cell receptor beta chains from one sample sequenced in a study of blood T cell repertoires in COVID-19. TCRdb's table, derived via immunoSEQ multiplex PCR, lists solely in-frame clones and lacks some. The data contain 50,000 to 75,000 clones, less than 80% of them singletons. The material sequenced was peripheral blood. These receptors were obtained from a man between 60 and 75 years old with acute or convalescent COVID-19.

The V gene is TRBV6-2 or TRBV6-3, the J gene TRBJ2-2, with TRBD1 matching over 8 bases. Germline trimming cut 5 bases from V and 3 bases from J; bases unmatched to any gene: 8. The CDR3 runs to 16 residues. Germline CDR1 MNHEY, CDR2 SVGEGT. The chain's CDR3 is CASSARTGRDTGELFF. The DNA of the CDR3 is TGTGCCAGCAGTGCCAGGACAGGGCGGGACACCGGGGAGCTGTTTTTT.

The chain links TRBV27 to TRBJ1-1; TRBD1 aligns across 7 bases. Germline lookup yields CDR1 MNHEY and CDR2 SMNVEV (reference sequence). J gave up 6 bases and V 3 bases, and 4 bases lay outside the gene matches. CDR3 length: 13 amino acids. CDR3 coding DNA: TGTGCCAGCAGTTTTTCGACAGGGTCTGAAGCTTTCTTT. As protein: CASSFSTGSEAFF.

This sequence joins TRBV2 and TRBJ2-5; 9 bases agree with TRBD2. The trim removed 10 bases at V and 2 bases at J, leaving 11 bases unmatched. This CDR3 is built from 15 residues. Germline-derived CDR1 and CDR2 are SNHLY and FYNNEI. CDR3 bases: TGTGCCACCCAGTTAGCGGGAGTCGGGCAAGAGACCCAGTACTTC. Translation gives CATQLAGVGQETQYF. The full variable domain, completed using reference TRBV2 and TRBJ2-5, is EPEVTQTPSHQVTQMGQEVILRCVPISNHLYFYWYRQILGQKVEFLVSFYNNEISEKSEIFDDQFSVERPDGSNFTLKIRSTKLEDSAMYFCATQLAGVGQETQYFGPGTRLLVL.

The chain has TRBV15 and TRBJ2-3, with 9 positions matching TRBD2. J lost 5 bases, V lost 0 bases, and 6 bases had no gene match. Germline V CDR1 and CDR2: LNHNV, YYDKDF (reference sequence). This CDR3 is built from 16 residues. The CDR3 DNA sequence: TGTGCCACCAGCAGAGAGAATAGCGGGAGCTTAGATACGCAGTATTTT. Translated, it gives CATSRENSGSLDTQYF.

The chain links TRBV5-4 to TRBJ1-6; D ambiguous. CDR1 is SGHNT and CDR2 is YYREEE in the germline V gene (reference sequence). This CDR3 is built from 17 residues. V lost 3 bases and J lost 0, with 13 bases in between. CDR3 loop: CASSSPTTGSYNSPLHF. The CDR3 bases are TGTGCCAGCAGCTCTCCCACGACGGGCTCCTATAATTCACCCCTCCACTTT.

This clone was detected once. The V call is TRBV4-1, the J call TRBJ1-4, with a tentative D call TRBD1 (5 bases). V was clipped by 4 bases and J by 5 bases, with 23 bases between them. This CDR3 is built from 18 residues. Per germline, CDR1 MGHRA and CDR2 YSYEKL. In nucleotides, the CDR3 is TGCGCCAGCAGCCCTTGGCCCGGGGCGGAGGGTAAAAATGAAAAACTGTTTTTT. Protein product: CASSPWPGAEGKNEKLFF.

The chain carries TRBV20-1 and TRBJ2-3; maybe TRBD2 (6 bases). The CDR3 is 15 residues long. The V gene lost 3 bases and the J gene lost 0 bases, with 13 bases spanning the gap. Germline CDR1 is DFQATT and CDR2 is SNEGSKA (reference sequence). CDR3 sequence (DNA): TGCAGTGCTAGTGGTATCGGGACTAGCACAGATACGCAGTATTTT. Translating gives CSASGIGTSTDTQYF.

The chain uses TRBV28 and TRBJ2-3; 7 positions match TRBD2. V shed 6 bases, J shed 3 bases, and the junction held 12 bases outside the gene matches. CDR1 is MDHEN, CDR2 SYDVKM, per germline. CDR3 length equals 16 residues. The DNA for the CDR3 is TGTGCCAGCAGCCGCACATCTAGCGGTGATACAGATACGCAGTATTTT. This encodes CASSRTSSGDTDTQYF.

The chain employs TRBV7-9 and TRBJ2-5, with TRBD2 matching 10 bases. V was clipped by 3 bases and J by 3 bases; unmatched bases: 1. Germline V CDR1 and CDR2: SEHNR, FQNEAQ (reference sequence). The CDR3 runs 14 residues. In DNA, the CDR3 is TGTGCCAGCAGCTTTAGCGGGGGGAAAGAGACCCAGTACTTC. This sequence encodes CASSFSGGKETQYF.

This clone has a handful of counts. The chain employs TRBV4-3 and TRBJ1-2; D is perhaps TRBD1 (6 bases). The CDR3 runs to 14 residues. V gave up 4 bases and J gave up 2 bases, with 11 bases separating them. In germline, CDR1 is LGHNA, CDR2 YSLEER. CDR3 amino acids: CASSPGDTNYGYTF. CDR3 bases: TGCGCCAGCAGCCCCGGGGACACCAACTATGGCTACACCTTC.

The chain has TRBV9 and TRBJ1-1; a weak D match, TRBD1 (6 bases). This CDR3 has 16 amino acids. V was pared by 2 bases and J by 1 base, with 15 bases between. The germline CDR1 and CDR2 sequences are SGDLS and YYNGEE. CDR3 DNA: TGTGCCAGCAGCGTGGGAGGGGGGCTGGCGAACACTGAAGCTTTCTTT. Translated: CASSVGGGLANTEAFF.